One and the same sample provided the 27 T cell receptor beta chains below, sequenced in a study of shared clonotypes between healthy human individuals. The naive CD8 population came from CD45RO-negative cells selected for CCR7, without terminally differentiated effector memory CD45RA+ cells. TCRdb's copy holds only in-frame clones and misses some; the assay was immunoSEQ multiplex PCR. Among about 2 million clones listed, around 96% were seen once. Sequencing was done on a sample of naive CD8+ T cells sorted from blood. These receptors all stem from a man younger than 35 in good health.

The chain links TRBV29-1 to TRBJ2-3, with D possibly being TRBD2 (6 bases). Deletions cut 0 bases from V and 6 bases from J, with 16 bases between. CDR1 is SQVTM and CDR2 is ANQGSEA in the germline V gene. This CDR3 spans 15 amino acids. In DNA form, the CDR3 reads TGCAGCGTTGAAGATGAAGTGCGGGCGGGGGATACGCAGTATTTT. Its translation is CSVEDEVRAGDTQYF.

The chain recombines TRBV14 with TRBJ2-3, with 11 nucleotides matching TRBD2. CDR1 and CDR2 from the germline V gene are SGHDN and FVKESK. The junction had 5 bases not matched to a gene; V was cut back by 0 bases and J by 3 bases. The CDR3 is 17 amino acids. CDR3 bases: TGTGCCAGCAGCCAAGATCGGCGACTAGCGGGAACAGATACGCAGTATTTT. This encodes CASSQDRRLAGTDTQYF.

The CDR3 DNA reads TGTGCCAGCAGCCCCCAGCGGGAGGAAGGGGGAGATACGCAGTATTTT. As protein: CASSPQREEGGDTQYF. This rearrangement joins TRBV7-6 to TRBJ2-3; 9 bases fit TRBD2. Trimming took 5 bases from V and 5 from J; bases not matched to a gene: 11. CDR1 is SGHVS, CDR2 FNYEAQ, per germline. This CDR3 is built from 16 residues.

The CDR3 DNA is TGTGCCAGCAGTTCCCGGGACAGCAGCTCCTACGAGCAGTACTTC. This translates into CASSSRDSSSYEQYF. V is TRBV27 and J is TRBJ2-7, with 7 nucleotides matching TRBD1. Trimming cost V 4 bases and J 0 bases; bases outside gene matches: 6. CDR1 and CDR2 from the germline V gene are MNHEY and SMNVEV (reference sequence). The CDR3 is made up of 15 amino acids.

The chain recombines TRBV7-9 with TRBJ2-3, with D perhaps matching TRBD1 (5 bases). V lost 2 bases, J lost 1 base, and 13 bases lay in between. The germline gives CDR1 SEHNR, CDR2 FQNEAQ (reference sequence). The CDR3 consists of 16 residues. CDR3 sequence: CASSLTTGGGTDTQYF. CDR3 coding DNA: TGTGCCAGCAGCTTAACAACAGGTGGAGGCACAGATACGCAGTATTTT.

The chain joins TRBV7-6 to TRBJ2-5; 7 positions agree with TRBD2. This CDR3 is 16 amino acids long. Germline V gives CDR1 SGHVS, CDR2 FNYEAQ. J lost 1 base, V lost 3 bases, and 8 bases had no gene match. The DNA of the CDR3 is TGTGCCAGCAGCTTGGGGGGGAGGTACCCCCAAGAGACCCAGTACTTC. Residues: CASSLGGRYPQETQYF. The full variable domain, its missing parts supplied by reference TRBV7-6 and TRBJ2-5, is GAGVSQSPRYKVTKRGQDVALRCDPISGHVSLYWYRQALGQGPEFLTYFNYEAQQDKSGLPNDRFSAERPEGSISTLTIQRTEQRDSAMYRCASSLGGRYPQETQYFGPGTRLLVL.

CDR3 sequence reads: CASSSPGPAPTDTQYF. CDR3 coding DNA: TGTGCCAGCAGCTCACCGGGCCCAGCCCCGACGGATACGCAGTATTTT. The gene calls are TRBV7-9 and TRBJ2-3; D unresolved. Germline loops: CDR1 SEHNR, CDR2 FQNEAQ (reference sequence). V dropped 4 bases and J dropped 6 bases, with 20 bases sitting between them. The CDR3 sequence is 16 residues long.

To note about this clone: The sample holds other DNA sequences that translate to the same CDR3. This chain joins TRBV5-6 and TRBJ2-3, with D tentatively TRBD1 (6 bases). The ends were cut back, 2 bases at V and 2 bases at J, with 9 bases in the middle. The CDR3 loop spans 14 amino acids. From germline, CDR1 is SGHDT and CDR2 YYEEEE. Here the CDR3 DNA reads TGTGCCAGCAGCTTATGGGGGCCCACAGATACGCAGTATTTT. Translated: CASSLWGPTDTQYF.

The chain carries TRBV27 and TRBJ2-7; D ambiguous. The CDR3 contains 13 residues. CDR1 MNHEY and CDR2 SMNVEV come from the germline V gene (reference sequence). Trimming left V 3 bases short and J 3 bases short, with 9 bases between. The CDR3: CASSFRANYEQYF. In DNA, the CDR3 is TGTGCCAGCAGTTTCCGGGCCAACTACGAGCAGTACTTC.

Of note for this clone: Other DNA sequences in the same sample also yield this CDR3. V and J are TRBV28 and TRBJ2-3, with 8 positions matching TRBD1. The length of the CDR3 is 13 residues. Germline CDR1 MDHEN, CDR2 SYDVKM. Trimming at V came to 4 bases and at J to 4 bases, leaving 1 base not matched to a gene. In nucleotides, the CDR3 is TGTGCCAGCAGTTCGACAGGGGCAGATACGCAGTATTTT. Its protein is CASSSTGADTQYF.

J is TRBJ2-7 and V is TRBV29-1, with D unclear. CDR3 length: 15 residues. Per the germline V gene, CDR1 is SQVTM and CDR2 is ANQGSEA. Trimming stripped 2 bases from V and 2 bases from J, with 16 bases between. CDR3 DNA sequence: TGCAGCGTTGAAATGCCGGAAGGTGTCGCCTACGAGCAGTACTTC. Translating it yields CSVEMPEGVAYEQYF.

As regards this clone: A read error may account for a junction end that differs from germline. The chain carries TRBV6-1 and TRBJ2-7; 7 positions match TRBD1. The germline gives CDR1 MNHNS, CDR2 SASEGT. This CDR3 is 11 amino acids long. The CDR3 spells CASSLGGQQIF. The CDR3 nucleotides are TGTGCCAGCAGTTTAGGGGGACAGCAGATCTTC.

Points on this clone: At the DNA level, this CDR3 is encoded by other sequences in the same sample as well. J is TRBJ2-7 and V is TRBV4-1, with D uncertain. This CDR3 comprises 11 residues. V gave up 3 bases and J gave up 7 bases, with 7 bases separating them. From germline, CDR1 is MGHRA and CDR2 YSYEKL. CDR3 sequence: CASSQVGEQYF. The CDR3, as DNA: TGCGCCAGCAGCCAGGTCGGAGAGCAGTACTTC.

This clone is a singleton in its sample. This chain uses TRBV5-1 with TRBJ2-7; perhaps TRBD1 as D (5 bases). With 7 bases removed from V and 0 bases from J, the gap between germline ends came to 14 bases. The CDR3 contains 14 residues. CDR1 is SGHRS, CDR2 YFSETQ, per germline. CDR3 sequence (DNA): TGCGCCAGCGCACAGGCTGACGTCTCCTACGAGCAGTACTTC. It specifies CASAQADVSYEQYF.

On this clone: This sample also contains other DNA sequences that code for the same CDR3. This sequence joins TRBV10-1 and TRBJ2-1; D gene uncertain. The CDR3 extends over 13 amino acids. The germline V gene has CDR1 WNHNN and CDR2 SYGVQD (reference sequence). The ends were cut back, 2 bases at V and 3 bases at J, with 5 bases in the middle. DNA of the CDR3: TGCGCCAGCAGTGAGCCTGGCTACAATGAGCAGTTCTTC. This encodes CASSEPGYNEQFF.

The chain is built from TRBV6-1 and TRBJ1-5; 8 nucleotides match TRBD1. Germline lookup yields CDR1 MNHNS and CDR2 SASEGT. The CDR3 sequence is 15 residues long. V shed 3 bases, J shed 6 bases, and the junction held 7 bases outside the gene matches. The CDR3 DNA reads as TGTGCCAGCAGTGACGCCGGACAGGGCGGTCAGCCCCAGCATTTT. Amino acids: CASSDAGQGGQPQHF.

The chain employs TRBV6-6 and TRBJ2-3; 7 bases match TRBD2. CDR3 length equals 14 residues. CDR1 is MNHNY, CDR2 SVGAGI, per germline (reference sequence). CDR3 nucleotide sequence: TGTGCGATCCGGGGGGTTCTTGGCGCAGATACGCAGTATTTT. As protein: CAIRGVLGADTQYF.

CDR3: CASSIAESSYEQYF. Written as DNA, the CDR3 is TGCGCCAGCAGCATCGCCGAGAGCTCCTACGAGCAGTACTTC. This rearrangement joins TRBV5-1 to TRBJ2-7; no clear D. This CDR3 has 14 amino acids. Germline V gene sequence: CDR1 SGHRS, CDR2 YFSETQ. V was cut by 4 bases and J by 0 bases, with 11 bases left in between.

The chain carries TRBV28 and TRBJ2-7; TRBD1 aligns across 9 bases. The CDR3 spans 15 residues. With V trimmed by 6 bases and J by 6 bases, 12 bases remained unmatched. CDR1 is MDHEN and CDR2 is SYDVKM in the germline V gene. CDR3 DNA: TGTGCCAGCAGATTGAAACAGGGGGCTTCCAGCGAGCAGTACTTC. As protein: CASRLKQGASSEQYF.

The chain combines TRBV11-2 with TRBJ2-1; no reliable D call. Trimming removed 3 bases from V and 4 bases from J, with 13 bases in between. Germline loops: CDR1 SGHAT, CDR2 FQNNGV. CDR3 size: 15 residues. As DNA, the CDR3 is TGTGCCAGCAGCTTTATTCTCTTTCAATACAATGAGCAGTTCTTC. Protein sequence: CASSFILFQYNEQFF.

This sequence joins TRBV30 and TRBJ2-2, with D possibly TRBD1 on 6 matching bases. This CDR3 is 14 amino acids long. Germline CDR1 GTSNPN, CDR2 SVGIG (reference sequence). Trimming removed 0 bases at V and 8 bases at J, with 13 bases between. The chain's CDR3 is CAWSVSGAGGELFF. The CDR3 DNA reads as TGTGCCTGGAGTGTCTCAGGGGCCGGGGGGGAGCTGTTTTTT.

The chain is built from TRBV4-1 and TRBJ1-1, with D possibly being TRBD1 (5 bases). CDR1 and CDR2 from the germline V gene are MGHRA and YSYEKL. Between the trimmed V and J ends, which lost 5 bases and 3 bases, there was a span of 10 bases. The CDR3 totals 13 residues. CDR3 region: CASSFDSYTEAFF. The CDR3 coding sequence is TGCGCCAGCAGCTTTGACAGTTACACTGAAGCTTTCTTT.

The rearrangement links TRBV18 to TRBJ1-1; D not resolved. Germline CDR1 is KGHSH and CDR2 is LQKENI. V was pared by 5 bases and J by 5 bases, with 9 bases between. The CDR3 is 12 amino acids. The CDR3 DNA is TGTGCCAGCTCATCGGGGAGGACTGAAGCTTTCTTT. Translated: CASSSGRTEAFF.

The chain couples TRBV6-6 to TRBJ2-5; unclear D gene. Trimming took 0 bases from V and 4 from J, leaving 9 bases between them. CDR3 length: 14 residues. Germline CDR1 and CDR2: MNHNY and SVGAGI (reference sequence). This CDR3 reads CASSYSIVGETQYF. The CDR3 DNA is TGTGCCAGCAGTTACTCGATTGTGGGAGAGACCCAGTACTTC.

This chain joins TRBV14 and TRBJ2-5; a weak D match, TRBD1 (5 bases). Trimming left V 1 base short and J 5 bases short, with 14 bases between. Germline CDR1 SGHDN, CDR2 FVKESK. This CDR3 comprises 15 residues. In DNA form, the CDR3 reads TGTGCCAGCAGCCAAGGAACAGGAGTAATGGAGACCCAGTACTTC. Its translation: CASSQGTGVMETQYF.

This clone came up once. The V and J genes are TRBV6-1 and TRBJ2-1, with D perhaps assigned TRBD1 or TRBD2 (5 bases each). The CDR3 is 15 residues long. The V end lost 11 bases, the J end lost 0 bases, and 17 bases lay between the germline ends. The germline V gene has CDR1 MNHNS and CDR2 SASEGT. DNA for the CDR3: TGTGCCGGGGGACGAGCTATTTTCTCCTACAATGAGCAGTTCTTC. Translated, it gives CAGGRAIFSYNEQFF.

The rearrangement joins TRBV4-3 to TRBJ2-2; D could derive from TRBD1 or TRBD2 (6 bases each). This CDR3 spans 17 amino acids. V lost 0 bases to trimming and J lost 5 bases, with 16 bases between them. CDR1 is LGHNA, CDR2 YSLEER, per germline. CDR3 in DNA: TGCGCCAGCAGCCAAGAAACATGGGGGGCGGAAACCGGGGAGCTGTTTTTT. As protein: CASSQETWGAETGELFF.